The text below deals with one T cell receptor beta chain. The data originate from a study of blood T cell repertoires in COVID-19. Study at large: Samples came from the United States, Italy and Spain, spanning acute and convalescent COVID-19.

Method: immunoSEQ multiplex PCR; TCRdb's copy keeps in-frame clones and lacks some. The table has about 240,000 clones, 80% to 85% seen once; the top ten hold about 3.2%. This sequence was found in a woman between 18 and 29 years old with acute or convalescent COVID-19. Source material: peripheral blood.

CDR3: CSASDPRGSRRVRTQYF. The CDR3 nucleotides are TGCAGTGCTAGTGACCCAAGAGGAAGTAGGAGGGTTCGGACCCAGTACTTC. This rearrangement joins TRBV20-1 to TRBJ2-5; maybe TRBD2 (6 bases). Germline-derived CDR1 and CDR2 are DFQATT and SNEGSKA (reference sequence). Trimming shortened V by 3 bases and J by 7 bases, and 27 bases separated the two germline ends. This CDR3 has 17 residues.